This TCR beta chain was recorded in a study of graft-versus-host responses after intestinal transplantation. General study results and limits: The recipient marrow held GvH clones, and some of them showed up first in ileum or blood.

Concerning this clone: Its antigen remains unknown.

CDR1 is DFQATT and CDR2 is SNEGSKA in the germline V gene (reference sequence). V lost 2 bases and J lost 2, with 0 bases in between. The CDR3 length is 10 residues. Assay: immunoSEQ multiplex PCR; the TCRdb copy retains only in-frame clones and omits some. The sample yields about 92,000 clones, about 93% seen once. This receptor was taken from a human donor who received an intestinal transplant. The sample was unstimulated CD8+ T cells sorted from spleen or lymph node cells, taken before intestinal transplant. The rearrangement joins TRBV20-1 to TRBJ2-5; D is uncertain. This CDR3 is CSARQETQYF. Written as DNA, the CDR3 is TGCAGTGCTAGACAAGAGACCCAGTACTTC.